The rows below give T cell receptor beta chains drawn from one sample of a study of STAT5B mutations in CD4+ large granular lymphocyte leukemia. The protocol was immunoSEQ multiplex PCR, while the TCRdb copy is restricted to in-frame clones and leaves out a portion. Counted here are 30,000 to 40,000 clones, 76% occurring once; the ten biggest clones make up 7% to 9%. Sequencing was performed on CD4+ T cells from blood buffy coats. Every receptor here comes from a human donor in good health. Both conserved end residues are part of each CDR3. Each record gives: J gene, V gene, D gene, clone size, CDR3 length, CDR3 protein, CDR3 DNA. A D gene is named only where the DNA matches it firmly. Some rows mark clone size as missing; the rest say once, few, many or name a class of expanded clone.

j_gene: TRBJ1-5
v_gene: TRBV28
d_gene: .
abundance: .
len: 12
CDR3aa: CASRGGIQPQHF
CDR3nt: TGTGCCAGCAGAGGGGGTATTCAGCCCCAGCATTTT

j_gene: TRBJ2-7
v_gene: TRBV7-3
d_gene: TRBD2
abundance: .
len: 14
CDR3aa: CASSLGTSGAEQYF
CDR3nt: TGTGCCAGCAGCCTTGGGACTAGCGGGGCCGAGCAGTACTTC

j_gene: TRBJ2-1
v_gene: TRBV21-1
d_gene: .
abundance: .
len: 16
CDR3aa: CASSKDRRWTNNEQFF
CDR3nt: TGTGCCAGCAGCAAAGATAGGCGTTGGACGAACAATGAGCAGTTCTTC

j_gene: TRBJ2-3
v_gene: TRBV6-4
d_gene: TRBD1
abundance: .
len: 14
CDR3aa: CASRQGPTTDTQYF
CDR3nt: TGTGCCAGCAGACAGGGGCCCACCACAGATACGCAGTATTTT

j_gene: TRBJ2-1
v_gene: TRBV5-6
d_gene: TRBD2
abundance: .
len: 16
CDR3aa: CASSLLGLAGENEQFF
CDR3nt: TGTGCCAGCAGCTTGTTGGGACTAGCGGGGGAGAATGAGCAGTTCTTC

j_gene: TRBJ2-2
v_gene: TRBV5-1
d_gene: TRBD2
abundance: .
len: 16
CDR3aa: CASSPTSATNTGELFF
CDR3nt: TGCGCCAGCAGCCCTACTAGCGCCACGAACACCGGGGAGCTGTTTTTT

j_gene: TRBJ2-1
v_gene: TRBV11-2
d_gene: .
abundance: .
len: 11
CDR3aa: CASSPGNEQFF
CDR3nt: TGTGCCAGCAGCCCGGGGAATGAGCAGTTCTTC

j_gene: TRBJ1-3
v_gene: TRBV5-8
d_gene: .
abundance: few
len: 16
CDR3aa: CASRPGRTFSGNTIYF
CDR3nt: TGTGCCAGCAGGCCGGGTAGGACGTTCTCTGGAAACACCATATATTTT

j_gene: TRBJ1-1
v_gene: TRBV4-1
d_gene: .
abundance: .
len: 16
CDR3aa: CASSQGVGGLNTEAFF
CDR3nt: TGCGCCAGCAGCCAAGGGGTCGGGGGGCTGAACACTGAAGCTTTCTTT

j_gene: TRBJ1-6
v_gene: TRBV15
d_gene: .
abundance: .
len: 14
CDR3aa: CATSRGLGVSPLHF
CDR3nt: TGTGCCACCAGCAGAGGTTTGGGGGTTTCACCCCTCCACTTT

j_gene: TRBJ1-2
v_gene: TRBV6-6
d_gene: .
abundance: .
len: 14
CDR3aa: CASSRTNQHYGYTF
CDR3nt: TGTGCCAGCAGTCGCACAAACCAACACTATGGCTACACCTTC

j_gene: TRBJ2-7
v_gene: TRBV19
d_gene: TRBD2
abundance: .
len: 15
CDR3aa: CASSIPLAGLSEQYF
CDR3nt: TGTGCCAGTAGTATCCCTCTAGCGGGACTTTCCGAGCAGTACTTC

j_gene: TRBJ1-4
v_gene: TRBV18
d_gene: .
abundance: few
len: 13
CDR3aa: CASLRDVNEKLFF
CDR3nt: TGTGCCAGCTTACGGGATGTTAATGAAAAACTGTTTTTT

j_gene: TRBJ1-5
v_gene: TRBV19
d_gene: .
abundance: .
len: 13
CDR3aa: CASSMSQGLSQHF
CDR3nt: TGTGCCAGTAGTATGAGCCAAGGCCTATCCCAGCATTTT

j_gene: TRBJ2-2
v_gene: TRBV20-1
d_gene: .
abundance: .
len: 9
CDR3aa: CRNGGELFF
CDR3nt: TGCAGGAACGGCGGGGAGCTGTTTTTT

j_gene: TRBJ1-5
v_gene: TRBV19
d_gene: .
abundance: .
len: 14
CDR3aa: CASSMIPSNQPQHF
CDR3nt: TGTGCCAGTAGTATGATTCCTAGCAATCAGCCCCAGCATTTT

j_gene: TRBJ1-4
v_gene: TRBV6-4
d_gene: .
abundance: few
len: 16
CDR3aa: CASREGRWGTNEKLFF
CDR3nt: TGTGCCAGCAGGGAGGGACGGTGGGGAACTAATGAAAAACTGTTTTTT